This entry features one TCR beta chain sequence. The antigen is not known. At one boundary the junction diverges from the germline segment, which might be a read error. The sample is drawn from a study of T cell responses to AZD1222 COVID-19 vaccine. Study observations and caveats: Without day 14 samples, only post-peak T cell repertoires were studied. Just a handful of people given AZD1222 tested seropositive at baseline.

Libraries were prepared by immunoSEQ multiplex PCR; TCRdb keeps only in-frame clonotypes and omits some of them. The sample includes approximately 150,000 clones, roughly 94% of them seen just once. The V gene's germline CDR1 is MNHEY and CDR2 SVGAGI. This CDR3 spans 13 amino acids. The clonotype was recovered from an adult who received the AZD1222 COVID-19 vaccine. The sequencing here drew on peripheral blood, taken 28 days after the second AZD1222 dose. The chain couples TRBV6-5 to TRBJ2-5; 10 nucleotides align to TRBD2. CDR3 nucleotide sequence: TGTGCCAGCAGTGACTCCAGCGGGGGGGGCCAGTACTTC. Its protein product is CASSDSSGGGQYF.